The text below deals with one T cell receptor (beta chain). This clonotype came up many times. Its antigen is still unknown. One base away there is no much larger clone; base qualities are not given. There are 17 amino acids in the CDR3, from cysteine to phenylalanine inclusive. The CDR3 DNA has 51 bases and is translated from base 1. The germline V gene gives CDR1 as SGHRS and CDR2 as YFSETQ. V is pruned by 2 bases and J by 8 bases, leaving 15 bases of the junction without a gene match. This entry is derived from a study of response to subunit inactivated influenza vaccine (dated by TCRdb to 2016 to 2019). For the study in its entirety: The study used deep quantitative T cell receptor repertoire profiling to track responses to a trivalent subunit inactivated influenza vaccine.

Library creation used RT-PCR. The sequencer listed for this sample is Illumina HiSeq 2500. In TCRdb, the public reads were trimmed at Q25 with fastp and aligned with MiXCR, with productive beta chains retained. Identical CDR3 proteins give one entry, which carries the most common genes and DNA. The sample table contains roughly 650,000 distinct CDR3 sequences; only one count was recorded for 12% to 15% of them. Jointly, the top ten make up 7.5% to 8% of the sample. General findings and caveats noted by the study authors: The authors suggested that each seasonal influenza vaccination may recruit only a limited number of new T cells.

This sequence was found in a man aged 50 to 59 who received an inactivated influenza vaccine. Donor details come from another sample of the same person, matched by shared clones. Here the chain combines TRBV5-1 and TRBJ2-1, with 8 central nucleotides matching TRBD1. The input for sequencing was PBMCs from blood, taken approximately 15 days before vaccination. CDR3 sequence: CASSLLPGGATTDEQFF. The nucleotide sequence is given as TGCGCCAGCAGCTTACTTCCAGGGGGCGCAACGACGGATGAGCAGTTCTTC.